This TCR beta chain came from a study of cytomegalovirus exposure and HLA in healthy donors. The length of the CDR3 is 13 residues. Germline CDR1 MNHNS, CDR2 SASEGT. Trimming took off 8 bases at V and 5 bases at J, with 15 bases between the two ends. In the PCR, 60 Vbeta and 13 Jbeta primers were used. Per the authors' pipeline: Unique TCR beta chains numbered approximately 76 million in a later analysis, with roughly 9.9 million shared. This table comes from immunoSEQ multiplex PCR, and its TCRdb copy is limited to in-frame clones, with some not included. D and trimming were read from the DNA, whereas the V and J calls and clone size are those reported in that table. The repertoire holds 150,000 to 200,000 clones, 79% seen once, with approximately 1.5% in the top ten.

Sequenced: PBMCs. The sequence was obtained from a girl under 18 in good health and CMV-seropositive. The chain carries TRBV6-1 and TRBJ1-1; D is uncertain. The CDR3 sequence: CASANPIRTEAFF. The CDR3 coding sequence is TGTGCCAGCGCAAACCCTATCAGGACTGAAGCTTTCTTT.